This T cell receptor beta chain was identified in a study of OX40 agonist ivuxolimab in advanced cancers. The wider study: A mean age of approximately 64 years, range about 20 to 79, was recorded, and 82.7% were male.

Generated by immunoSEQ multiplex PCR, the TCRdb table keeps only in-frame clones and is missing some. This table has 90,000 to 95,000 clones, around 87% appearing once. In regard to this clone: The CDR3 does not close with the conserved phenylalanine or tryptophan, likely indicating a read error.

The receptor was isolated from an adult with an advanced solid tumor such as melanoma, head and neck, liver or kidney cancer. The specimen was CD4+ or CD8+ T cells sorted from blood, collected in a trial of the OX40 agonist ivuxolimab.

CDR3 protein: CASSLESEQYL. In DNA form, the CDR3 reads TGTGCCAGCAGCTTAGAATCCGAGCAGTACCTC. The V call is TRBV11-2, the J call TRBJ2-7; D uncertain. The CDR3 sequence is 11 residues long. V dropped 0 bases and J dropped 6 bases, with 3 bases sitting between them. From germline, CDR1 is SGHAT and CDR2 FQNNGV.